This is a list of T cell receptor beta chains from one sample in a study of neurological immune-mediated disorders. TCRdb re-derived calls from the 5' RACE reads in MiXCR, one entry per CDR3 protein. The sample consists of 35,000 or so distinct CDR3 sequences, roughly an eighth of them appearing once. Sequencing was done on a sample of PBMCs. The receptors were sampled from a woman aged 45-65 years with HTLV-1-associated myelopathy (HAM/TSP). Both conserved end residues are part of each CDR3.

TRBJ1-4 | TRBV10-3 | CATRSGAEEKLFF
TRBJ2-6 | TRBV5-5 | CASSLRAGDSSGANVLTF
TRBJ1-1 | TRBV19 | CASSQTGNTEAFF
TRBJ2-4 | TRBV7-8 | CASSSRWTGLAKNIQYF
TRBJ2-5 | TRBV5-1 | CASSLASGGLQETQYF
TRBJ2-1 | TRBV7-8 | CASTWGFSYNEQFF
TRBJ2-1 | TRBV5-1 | CASSLAIIGNEQFF
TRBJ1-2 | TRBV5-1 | CASSLELAGGVYGYTF
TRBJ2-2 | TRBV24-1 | CATSESGTYTGELFF
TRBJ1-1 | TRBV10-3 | CAISAHRLNTEAFF
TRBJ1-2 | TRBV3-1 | CASSQARGYGYTF
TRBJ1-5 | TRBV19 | CASSRSNQPQHF
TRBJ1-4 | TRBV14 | CASSQVRSNEKLFF
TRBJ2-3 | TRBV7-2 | CASSTRTSPVGTDTQYF
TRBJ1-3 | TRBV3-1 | CASSKQGYQLGNTIYF
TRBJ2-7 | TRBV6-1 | CASSDLYEQYF
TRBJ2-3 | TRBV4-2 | CASSRMARSGVALGDTLYF
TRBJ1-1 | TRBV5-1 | CASSSRTALEAFF
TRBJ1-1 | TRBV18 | CASSPTVVNTEAFF
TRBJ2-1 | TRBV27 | CASSLGGGARNEQFF
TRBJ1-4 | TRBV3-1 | CASRAGGATNEKLFF
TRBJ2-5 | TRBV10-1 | CANSESTSGGIETQYF
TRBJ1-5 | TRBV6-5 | CASSRTAFNQPQHF
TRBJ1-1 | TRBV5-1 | CASSFGGEGTEAFF
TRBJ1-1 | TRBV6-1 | CASSEALGQGEAFF
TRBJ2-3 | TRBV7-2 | CASSVQTTDTQYF
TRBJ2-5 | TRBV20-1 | CSASLWFLGETQYF
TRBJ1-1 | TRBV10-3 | CAISGASGLTVAFF
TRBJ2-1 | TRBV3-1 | CASSQGNSGYNEQFF
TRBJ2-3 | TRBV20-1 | CSARRGTTDTQYF
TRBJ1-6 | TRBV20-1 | CSARDPQGPYNSPLHF
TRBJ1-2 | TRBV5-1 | CASSFGQGSYGYTF
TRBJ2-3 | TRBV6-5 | CASSYGWGSVTDTQYF
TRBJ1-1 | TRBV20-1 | CSASGQGATEAFF
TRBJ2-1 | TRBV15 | CATSRETSGYNEQFF
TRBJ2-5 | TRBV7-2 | CASSPGAAGTQYF
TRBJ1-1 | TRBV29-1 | CSVGAGGTEAFF
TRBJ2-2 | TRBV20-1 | CSARQAATVELFF
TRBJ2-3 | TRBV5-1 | CASSQVGVSTDTQYF
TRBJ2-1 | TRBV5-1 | CASSLGTASYNEQFF
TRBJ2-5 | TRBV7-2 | CASSLATGGRQETQYF
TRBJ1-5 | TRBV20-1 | CSASSRPRGGGQPQHF
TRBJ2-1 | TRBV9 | CASSVVGSGKYNEQFF
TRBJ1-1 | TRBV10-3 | CAISEGTGATEAFF
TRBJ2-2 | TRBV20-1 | CSARGGAGTGNTGELFF
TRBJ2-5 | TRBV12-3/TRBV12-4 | CASSSQRGGGGRETQYF
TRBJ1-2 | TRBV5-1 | CASSSRETSYGYTF
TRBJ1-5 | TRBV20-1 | CSARGTVSNQPQHF
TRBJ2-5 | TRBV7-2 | CASSSSGGARRETQYF
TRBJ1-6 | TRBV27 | CASSLSHRVDSPLHF
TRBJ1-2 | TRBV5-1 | CASSLGQGTNYGYTF
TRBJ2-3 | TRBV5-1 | CASSPEAGALRDTQYF